Sample share makes the clone carrying this T cell receptor (beta chain) medium-sized. No patient had received any treatment before thyroid surgery. This specimen comes from a study of metastatic and nonmetastatic thyroid tumors. TCRdb ran MiXCR on the PCR reads. The profile shows tens of thousands of clones, roughly 15% of them singletons. This TCR derives from a female donor with papillary thyroid cancer or a benign thyroid nodule (not recorded which). Some clones in this sample may be carry-over from other donors' samples. The sample comprised blood.

As DNA, the CDR3 is TGCGCCAGCAGCGCGAAAGACAGGGGGAACTATGGCTACACCTTC. Translation: CASSAKDRGNYGYTF. The chain is built from TRBV5-1 and TRBJ1-2; 9 bases agree with TRBD1. The CDR3 extends over 15 amino acids. Germline V gene data show CDR1 as SGHRS and CDR2 as YFSETQ. The junction had 6 bases not matched to a gene; V was cut back by 4 bases and J by 2 bases.